This TCR beta chain was sequenced for a study of T and B cells in COVID-19 patients (dated by TCRdb to about 2020). About the study as a whole: Using TRB and IGH repertoire sequencing of peripheral blood, the study characterized adaptive immunity in COVID-19 patients who had active infection or had recovered. A couple of patients belonged to both the recovered and active cohorts because samples were available from active disease and after recovery. Patients in the recovered cohort had a median age of around 31 years, compared with roughly 67 years for patients in the active-infection cohort. Comorbidities linked to unfavorable COVID-19 outcome were present in most of the 20 patients in the active-infection cohort. In the active-infection cohort, about 65% of the 20 patients were critically ill and required mechanical ventilation or ECMO. As many as 9 follow-up blood samples were collected from each patient, and in some individuals these samples spanned different disease stages. A recovered cohort was made up of some 18 patients contributing approximately 20 samples, mostly after mild to moderate COVID-19 managed as outpatients. For the repertoire analyses, the comparison was an age-matched reference group of a few dozen healthy donors who were negative for COVID-19 antibodies. Over 7 million TCR sequences were analysed in a TCR and BCR sequence repository that covered about 40 patients and approximately 69 time points. What the work shows at the level of the full study, not this receptor alone: The reported TCR clusters were said to need prospective validation before any clinical use. Specific T cell subsets (CD4+/Treg/CD8+) and sorted SARS-CoV-2-responsive or tetramer+ T cells had not yet been sequenced, with those experiments still ongoing. In patients with COVID-19, the usage of TRBV/TRBJ genes was reported to be strongly skewed. Few blood samples were available from mildly ill patients while symptoms were present or from severe cases at early time points. The cohort was considered too small to assess HLA contributions to COVID-19 susceptibility or severity. During active COVID-19 the TRB repertoires were highly clonal, but at recovery diversity and richness rose above the levels seen in healthy donors. A total of 2,000 to 2,500 TCR clusters were exclusive to the recovered cohort, and about 31 of those clusters were low-pGen clusters.

Genomic DNA extracted from blood, in amounts of roughly 250-500 ng, served as the starting material for amplifying TRB repertoires. The sequencer listed for this sample is Illumina MiSeq. TRB rearrangements were amplified by multiplex PCR with BIOMED2 TRB-A/B primer pools. Illumina-compatible adapters and 7-nucleotide sample barcodes were attached to the amplicons through two consecutive PCRs. Phusion HS II polymerase was used for all library PCRs. The amplicons were purified from gel with the NucleoSpin Gel and PCR Clean-up kit, measured on Qubit, and then pooled at roughly 3.7 nM. The quality of the amplicon pool was checked on an Agilent 2100 Bioanalyzer prior to Illumina next-generation sequencing. As for the original processing: TRB rearrangements were annotated with MiXCR 3.0.8 using the default MiXCR reference library. Sequences with fewer than 2 reads and non-productive reads were filtered out, and every unique CDR3 nucleotide sequence was treated as a single clone. R 3.5.1 was used to calculate clonality, diversity, richness and V-J gene usage. GLIPH2 was used to cluster TCRs based on CDR3 similarity, and OLGA was used to calculate the generation probabilities. Only GLIPH2 clusters containing at least four unique TCR clonotypes present in at least three individuals were kept. TCRdb's own reprocessing of the public reads used fastp at Q25 and MiXCR and kept productive beta chains. CDR3 protein sequences are deduplicated, and each keeps its most common genes and DNA. The V and J calls reflect TCRdb's pipeline rather than the authors' work. For this sample there are 15,000 to 20,000 distinct CDR3 sequences; 28% appear just once. The ten largest make up approximately 4.4% of the sample.

This clonotype was found many times. This receptor's antigen is unknown. Per-base qualities were not stored, and no clone one base away is much larger. For this chain, trimming is 2 bases at the V end and 5 bases at the J end, and the number of junction bases without a gene match is 4. From the cysteine up to the phenylalanine, the CDR3 has a length of 15 residues. Only the CDR3 DNA stays, 45 bases, in frame from base 1. In the germline V gene (reference sequence), CDR1 corresponds to MNHNY and CDR2 to SVGAGI. In this chain, TRBV6-6 is recombined with TRBJ2-3; a stretch of 10 junction bases matches TRBD2. Sequenced sample: blood. This receptor was obtained from a human donor who had recovered from COVID-19. The nucleotide sequence is given as TGTGCCAGCAGTTACCAGAGGACTAGCGGAGATACGCAGTATTTT. Its protein product is CASSYQRTSGDTQYF.